Listed below are T cell receptor beta chains from one sample, sequenced in a study of T cell responses to AZD1222 COVID-19 vaccine. Some clones are missing from TCRdb's copy, which holds only in-frame ones; the method was immunoSEQ multiplex PCR. This sample has 55,000 to 75,000 clones, with about 90% found just once. This material consisted of peripheral blood, taken on day 0 of AZD1222 vaccination. The receptors derive from an adult in good health. The CDR3 runs from the conserved cysteine through the conserved F or W. D genes are given only for firm matches. The listing skips clone size in some rows; elsewhere it reads once, few, many or a size class.

DNA,CDR3,J,size,V,D
TGTGCCAGCAGCCGTACAGGGGGAGGGGAGACCCAGTACTTC,CASSRTGGGETQYF,TRBJ2-5,NA,TRBV7-3,NA
TGTGCCAGCAGCGTAGATTCACAGAACTCCTACAATGAGCAGTTCTTC,CASSVDSQNSYNEQFF,TRBJ2-1,NA,TRBV9,NA
TGTGCCAGCAGCCCTTACTGGGGGCCCTACGAGCAGTACTTC,CASSPYWGPYEQYF,TRBJ2-7,NA,TRBV3-1/TRBV3-2,NA
TGTGCCAGCCTAATAACTCGCTCTGGAAACACCATATATTTT,CASLITRSGNTIYF,TRBJ1-3,NA,TRBV7-2,NA
TGTGCCAGCAAGATGGGGGCAGTTAATGAAAAACTGTTTTTT,CASKMGAVNEKLFF,TRBJ1-4,NA,TRBV2,NA
TGTGCCAGCAGCTCCGACAGGGGATCCACCGGGGAGCTGTTTTTT,CASSSDRGSTGELFF,TRBJ2-2,NA,TRBV7-8,TRBD1
TGTGCCAGCAGTTACGCCCGACAAGAGCAGTTCTTC,CASSYARQEQFF,TRBJ2-1,NA,TRBV6-6,NA
TGTGCCAGCAGCCCCCGTGGACTAGCGGGGGGAGAGACCCAGTACTTC,CASSPRGLAGGETQYF,TRBJ2-5,NA,TRBV7-7,TRBD2
TGTGCCAGCAGCCAAGTCGATCCCAGCGGGGGCCTCTACGAGCAGTACTTC,CASSQVDPSGGLYEQYF,TRBJ2-7,NA,TRBV4-2,TRBD2
TGTGCCAGCAGTAGGCTTGGACGTCGCCCCACCGGGGAGCTGTTTTTT,CASSRLGRRPTGELFF,TRBJ2-2,NA,TRBV7-9,NA
TGTGCCAGCAGTTACTCGGATAGCGGGGGCACCGGGGAGCTGTTTTTT,CASSYSDSGGTGELFF,TRBJ2-2,NA,TRBV6-2/TRBV6-3,TRBD2
TGTGCCAGCAGCCCCGACGATCAGCCCCAGCATTTT,CASSPDDQPQHF,TRBJ1-5,NA,TRBV12-3/TRBV12-4,NA
TGTGCCAGCAGCCAGGGGGTGTATAGCAATCAGCCCCAGCATTTT,CASSQGVYSNQPQHF,TRBJ1-5,NA,TRBV7-2,TRBD1
TGTGCCAGCAGCCATCACCCCGACAGGGTCAACACTGAAGCTTTCTTT,CASSHHPDRVNTEAFF,TRBJ1-1,NA,TRBV3-1/TRBV3-2,TRBD1
TGTGCCAGCAGTTACTCGACTAGCGGGAGAACTACTACGCAGTATTTT,CASSYSTSGRTTTQYF,TRBJ2-3,once,TRBV6-5,TRBD2
TGTGCCAGCAGCCCGACAGGGGGAGTGGGTGAAAAACTGTTTTTT,CASSPTGGVGEKLFF,TRBJ1-4,once,TRBV7-3,TRBD1
TGTGCCAGCAGCACAGCAAAGAGCTCCTACGAGCAGTACTTC,CASSTAKSSYEQYF,TRBJ2-7,NA,TRBV5-4,NA
TGTGCCAGCAGGGACATTGGCACTGAAGCTTTCTTT,CASRDIGTEAFF,TRBJ1-1,NA,TRBV2,NA
TGTGCCAGCAGCTTAACCAGGGCGGGTACGCAGTATTTT,CASSLTRAGTQYF,TRBJ2-3,once,TRBV11-2,NA
TGTGCCACCAGCAGCACGACAGGGGTTCATGGCTACACCTTC,CATSSTTGVHGYTF,TRBJ1-2,NA,TRBV15,TRBD1
TGTGCCAGCAGCGTAACCGGAGACGGTCAGCCCCAGCATTTT,CASSVTGDGQPQHF,TRBJ1-5,NA,TRBV9,NA
TGTGCCAGCAGCTCGAGATCTGGGGCTGAAGCTTTCTTT,CASSSRSGAEAFF,TRBJ1-1,once,TRBV9,NA
TGCGCCAGCGGAAGAGAAGTTAATTCACCCCTCCACTTT,CASGREVNSPLHF,TRBJ1-6,NA,TRBV10-2,NA
TGTGCCAGCAGCAGAGGACAGAGGAACACCGGGGAGCTGTTTTTT,CASSRGQRNTGELFF,TRBJ2-2,NA,TRBV7-3,NA
TGTGCCAGCAGCGGAGATAGCACAGATACGCAGTATTTT,CASSGDSTDTQYF,TRBJ2-3,NA,TRBV2,NA
TGTGCCAGTAGTCCAGGCGGTACGGGGGCCGGGGAGCTGTTTTTT,CASSPGGTGAGELFF,TRBJ2-2,once,TRBV19,NA
TGTGCCAGCAGCGAGGAGCCGTTGGGGGCTTTCTTT,CASSEEPLGAFF,TRBJ1-1,once,TRBV6-5,NA
TGCGCCAGCAGTGATTACAGGGTTGACACTGAAGCTTTCTTT,CASSDYRVDTEAFF,TRBJ1-1,NA,TRBV10-2,NA
TGTGCCAGCAGCCCATCCGGGACAGGACCCTACGAGCAGTACTTC,CASSPSGTGPYEQYF,TRBJ2-7,once,TRBV3-1/TRBV3-2,TRBD1
TGTGCCAGCAGTTTTTCAAATGAAAAACTGTTTTTT,CASSFSNEKLFF,TRBJ1-4,NA,TRBV12-3/TRBV12-4,NA
TGTGCCAGCCCCCGGGACAGGGGCCACTCCTACGAGCAGTACTTC,CASPRDRGHSYEQYF,TRBJ2-7,NA,TRBV21-1,NA
TGTGCCAGCAGCTCAGGGGACACTGAAGCTTTCTTT,CASSSGDTEAFF,TRBJ1-1,NA,TRBV11-3,NA
TGTGCCAGCAGCCAAAACGGTCCGGGCGACGGACAGCCCCAGCATTTT,CASSQNGPGDGQPQHF,TRBJ1-5,NA,TRBV7-6,NA
TGTGCCAGCAGCTTAGGTACGAACCAAGAGACCCAGTACTTC,CASSLGTNQETQYF,TRBJ2-5,NA,TRBV7-7,NA
TGTGCCAGCAGCTTAGTCCCAAACACTGAAGCTTTCTTT,CASSLVPNTEAFF,TRBJ1-1,NA,TRBV5-6,NA
TGTGCCAGCAGCTTAGCGGGGGCCTCCGGATTTGATGAGCAGTTCTTC,CASSLAGASGFDEQFF,TRBJ2-1,NA,TRBV7-9,NA
TGTGCCAGCAGCGACGTTAGCAATCAGCCCCAGCATTTT,CASSDVSNQPQHF,TRBJ1-5,NA,TRBV3-1/TRBV3-2,NA
TGTGCCAGCAGTACTGAAATACAGGGCCCCTATGGCTACACCTTC,CASSTEIQGPYGYTF,TRBJ1-2,NA,TRBV6-5,NA
TGTGCCAGCAAGGACAGCAACACTGAAGCTTTCTTT,CASKDSNTEAFF,TRBJ1-1,NA,TRBV18,NA
TGTGCCAGCAGTACCGGGTCCCTCGGCGGCTACACCTTC,CASSTGSLGGYTF,TRBJ1-2,NA,TRBV25-1,NA
TGTGCCAGCAGTTTATCGCCCCCGGGACAGGGGTATGGCTACACCTTC,CASSLSPPGQGYGYTF,TRBJ1-2,NA,TRBV27,TRBD1
TGTGCCAGCAGCTTAGTTGTGGGTTCCTACAATGAGCAGTTCTTC,CASSLVVGSYNEQFF,TRBJ2-1,NA,TRBV7-2,NA
TGTGCCAGCAGCCAAGATGGGCAGAGGAACACTGAAGCTTTCTTT,CASSQDGQRNTEAFF,TRBJ1-1,NA,TRBV4-2,NA
TGTGCCAGCAGGCAGGGGAGCGGTCAGCCCCAGCATTTT,CASRQGSGQPQHF,TRBJ1-5,NA,TRBV6-5,NA
TGTGCCAGCAGTGAACAGCTGTCCTACGAGCAGTACTTC,CASSEQLSYEQYF,TRBJ2-7,NA,TRBV6-1,NA
TGTGCCATCAGTGAGCCGACAGCTATCTCCTACGAGCAGTACTTC,CAISEPTAISYEQYF,TRBJ2-7,NA,TRBV10-3,NA
TGTGCCAGCAGCCAAGATCTTTGGCAGACTAACTATGGCTACACCTTC,CASSQDLWQTNYGYTF,TRBJ1-2,NA,TRBV3-1/TRBV3-2,NA
TGTGCCAGCAGCCAAGGGGGAATCACTGAAGCTTTCTTT,CASSQGGITEAFF,TRBJ1-1,NA,TRBV14,NA
TGTGCCGGGTCTAGCGGGGGGACCTCCTACGAGCAGTACTTC,CAGSSGGTSYEQYF,TRBJ2-7,NA,TRBV6-5,TRBD2
TGTGCCAGCAGCTCGACCGTGTCGGAGACCCAGTACTTC,CASSSTVSETQYF,TRBJ2-5,NA,TRBV7-9,NA
TGTGCCAGCAGCGTATCGGAAGGGCAGGGGGCGAACACTGAAGCTTTCTTT,CASSVSEGQGANTEAFF,TRBJ1-1,NA,TRBV9,TRBD1
TGTGCCAGCAGTTACTCCGCAGGGTGGTCAGGCACTGAAGCTTTCTTT,CASSYSAGWSGTEAFF,TRBJ1-1,NA,TRBV6-5,NA
TGCGCCAGCGGTCCCAATGGGCCGAATGAAAAACTGTTTTTT,CASGPNGPNEKLFF,TRBJ1-4,NA,TRBV4-1,NA